These 18 T cell receptor beta chains originate from one sample sequenced in a study of OX40 agonist ivuxolimab in advanced cancers. Some clones are missing from TCRdb's copy, which holds only in-frame ones; the method was immunoSEQ multiplex PCR. Of roughly 80,000 clones in the sample, around 87% are singletons; the top ten hold about 5.9%. The sequences come from CD4+ or CD8+ T cells sorted from blood, collected in a trial of the OX40 agonist ivuxolimab. All receptors come from an adult with an advanced solid tumor such as melanoma, head and neck, liver or kidney cancer.

The rearrangement joins TRBV28 to TRBJ2-1, with TRBD1 matching 7 bases. CDR1 is MDHEN and CDR2 is SYDVKM in the germline V gene. The CDR3 covers 15 residues. The ends lost 2 bases at V and 2 bases at J; junction bases unmatched: 3. In nucleotides, the CDR3 is TGTGCCAGCAGTTTACTCGGGACAGCCTACAATGAGCAGTTCTTC. Amino acid sequence: CASSLLGTAYNEQFF.

V usage is TRBV30 and J usage is TRBJ2-3; 8 bases map to TRBD1. After removal of 3 bases from V and 3 bases from J, the junction contained 8 bases not matched to a gene. The CDR3 sequence is 15 residues long. Germline V gene sequence: CDR1 GTSNPN, CDR2 SVGIG (reference sequence). The CDR3 region has the DNA TGTGCCTGGAGCCAACAGGGGGGTTGGACAGATACGCAGTATTTT. Translation gives CAWSQQGGWTDTQYF.

The rearrangement joins TRBV27 to TRBJ2-3; 13 positions match TRBD2. This CDR3 has 18 residues. Losses at the gene ends were 5 bases for V and 0 bases for J; bases not matched to a gene: 8. Germline values: CDR1 MNHEY, CDR2 SMNVEV (reference sequence). The CDR3 nucleotides read TGTGCCAGCAGTACCGCCGGGACTAGCGGGATTAGCACAGATACGCAGTATTTT. This gives the protein CASSTAGTSGISTDTQYF.

This chain links TRBV19 with TRBJ1-6; D is perhaps TRBD1 (6 bases). V was shortened by 0 bases and J by 7 bases, with 13 bases between the two germline ends. This CDR3 is 16 amino acids long. Germline loops: CDR1 LNHDA, CDR2 SQIVND (reference sequence). The CDR3 sequence: CASSIEGTRGNSPLHF. CDR3 nucleotide sequence: TGTGCCAGTAGTATAGAAGGCACTAGGGGGAATTCACCCCTCCACTTT.

V gene TRBV2 combines with J gene TRBJ1-6; 9 bases fit TRBD1. Unmatched junction bases numbered 1, after V lost 8 bases and J lost 8 bases. This CDR3 comprises 12 residues. Per the germline V gene, CDR1 is SNHLY and CDR2 is FYNNEI. DNA for the CDR3: TGTGCCAGCTGGGACAGGGATTCACCCCTCCACTTT. Residues: CASWDRDSPLHF.

The rearrangement uses TRBV19 and TRBJ1-5; D is unresolved. The CDR3 sequence is 12 residues long. Germline V CDR1 and CDR2: LNHDA, SQIVND (reference sequence). Deletions cut 5 bases from V and 6 bases from J, with 8 bases between. CDR3 DNA sequence: TGTGCCAGTAGTCCTAAGGGTCAGCCCCAGCATTTT. Protein product: CASSPKGQPQHF. The full variable domain, completed using reference TRBV19 and TRBJ1-5, is DGGITQSPKYLFRKEGQNVTLSCEQNLNHDAMYWYRQDPGQGLRLIYYSQIVNDFQKGDIAEGYSVSREKKESFPLTVTSAQKNPTAFYLCASSPKGQPQHFGDGTRLSIL.

The rearrangement uses TRBV5-1 and TRBJ2-5; 8 bases agree with TRBD1. Trimming cost V 7 bases and J 5 bases; bases outside gene matches: 4. The length of the CDR3 is 12 residues. Germline V CDR1 and CDR2: SGHRS, YFSETQ. CDR3 nucleotide sequence: TGCGCCAGCCAGGGGGCGCGGGAGACCCAGTACTTC. Protein sequence: CASQGARETQYF.

This rearrangement joins TRBV11-3 to TRBJ2-5; maybe TRBD1 (6 bases). With 2 bases removed from V and 2 bases from J, the gap between germline ends came to 12 bases. The length of the CDR3 is 15 residues. Germline V gene data show CDR1 as SGHNT and CDR2 as YENEEA. For the CDR3, the DNA is TGTGCCAGCAGCTTAAGCCTGCAGGGGCAAGAGACCCAGTACTTC. This sequence encodes CASSLSLQGQETQYF.

V gene TRBV18 combines with J gene TRBJ1-1, with 9 bases that match TRBD1. Germline V gives CDR1 KGHSH, CDR2 LQKENI. The ends lost 6 bases at V and 1 base at J; junction bases unmatched: 3. The CDR3 length is 14 residues. The CDR3 sequence: CASSVDRGNTEAFF. CDR3 DNA sequence: TGTGCCAGCTCTGTGGACAGGGGGAACACTGAAGCTTTCTTT.

V usage is TRBV10-3 and J usage is TRBJ1-2; 9 positions agree with TRBD1. V lost 4 bases and J lost 6; bases outside the gene matches: 6. Germline V gene sequence: CDR1 ENHRY, CDR2 SYGVKD. The CDR3 is made up of 14 amino acids. CDR3 sequence: CAISAQQGADGYTF. In DNA, the CDR3 is TGTGCCATCAGTGCCCAACAGGGGGCCGATGGCTACACCTTC.

This clone was counted at least ten times. This sequence joins TRBV28 and TRBJ1-2, with a tentative D call TRBD1 (6 bases). Germline lookup yields CDR1 MDHEN and CDR2 SYDVKM. V lost 10 bases and J 0 bases, leaving 15 bases between the germline ends. CDR3 length: 14 amino acids. This chain's CDR3 is CATVKGGANYGYTF. DNA of the CDR3: TGTGCCACCGTCAAGGGGGGAGCTAACTATGGCTACACCTTC.

This chain joins TRBV30 and TRBJ1-2, with D perhaps matching TRBD1 (6 bases). The V end lost 3 bases, the J end lost 2 bases, and 10 bases lay between the germline ends. The CDR3 has 13 residues. From germline, CDR1 is GTSNPN and CDR2 SVGIG (reference sequence). Here the CDR3 reads CAWRARGNYGYTF. In DNA, the CDR3 is TGTGCCTGGAGGGCCAGGGGAAACTATGGCTACACCTTC.

The V and J genes are TRBV21-1 and TRBJ2-7; the D call of TRBD1 is as the table states it, not checked on the DNA. TRBV21-1 has pseudogene status. The CDR3 has 16 residues. CDR3 loop: CASSKPPPGVRYEQYF. The CDR3 DNA follows: TGTGCCAGCAGCAAACCCCCCCCAGGGGTTCGTTACGAGCAGTACTTC.

In the case of this clone: Mismatch with germline at one junction end may stem from a read error. The rearrangement links TRBV14 to TRBJ2-5, with D possibly being TRBD2 (5 bases). Looked up from germline, CDR1 is SGHDN and CDR2 is FVKESK. The CDR3 is 14 amino acids. The CDR3 DNA follows: TGTGCCAGCAGCCAAGCTCTGCCTGGGGAGATCCAGTACTTC. Translated, it gives CASSQALPGEIQYF.

V is TRBV6-1 and J is TRBJ2-7; 8 positions match TRBD1. From germline, CDR1 is MNHNS and CDR2 SASEGT. The V gene end was trimmed by 6 bases and the J gene end by 6 bases; junction bases not matched to a gene: 10. The CDR3 runs 14 residues. CDR3 in amino acids: CASRKDRESGEQYF. The DNA for the CDR3 is TGTGCCAGCAGGAAGGACAGGGAAAGTGGCGAGCAGTACTTC.

The V call is TRBV14, the J call TRBJ2-7, with 13 bases aligning to TRBD2. CDR1 and CDR2 (germline): SGHDN, FVKESK. Trimming took 4 bases from V and 6 from J; bases not matched to a gene: 6. The length of the CDR3 is 15 residues. The CDR3 DNA sequence: TGTGCCAGCAGCCCCTTGACTAGCGGGGGGCGCGAGCAGTACTTC. It is translated as CASSPLTSGGREQYF.

On this clone itself: This same CDR3 is encoded by further DNA sequences in the sample. The chain has TRBV5-6 and TRBJ1-5; D gene uncertain. Trimming pared 2 bases from V and 5 bases from J, leaving 11 bases between. This CDR3 has 14 residues. Germline V gene sequence: CDR1 SGHDT, CDR2 YYEEEE. CDR3 amino acids: CASSLSGRYQPQHF. DNA of the CDR3: TGTGCCAGCAGCTTATCCGGCCGATATCAGCCCCAGCATTTT.

The genes are TRBV6-6 and TRBJ2-5; the match to TRBD1 covers 8 bases. Losses at the gene ends were 5 bases for V and 5 bases for J; bases not matched to a gene: 13. This CDR3 region has 16 residues. Germline V gene sequence: CDR1 MNHNY, CDR2 SVGAGI (reference sequence). DNA of the CDR3: TGTGCCAGCAGTACGACAGGGGAGCGGGCGGGGGAGACCCAGTACTTC. Amino acids: CASSTTGERAGETQYF.